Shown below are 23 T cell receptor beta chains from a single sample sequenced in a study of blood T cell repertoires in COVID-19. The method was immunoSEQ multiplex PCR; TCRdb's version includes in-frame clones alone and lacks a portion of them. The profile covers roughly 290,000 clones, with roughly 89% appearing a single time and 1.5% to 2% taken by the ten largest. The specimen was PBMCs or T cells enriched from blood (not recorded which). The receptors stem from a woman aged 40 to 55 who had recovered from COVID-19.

Written as DNA, the CDR3 is TGTGCCAGCAGCGTAGCCGGGAGCTCCAATGAGCAGTTCTTC. This gives the protein CASSVAGSSNEQFF. The rearrangement uses TRBV9 and TRBJ2-1, with D perhaps matching TRBD2 (6 bases). Germline V lookup: CDR1 SGDLS, CDR2 YYNGEE. V was clipped by 0 bases and J by 6 bases, with 10 bases between them. The CDR3 totals 14 residues.

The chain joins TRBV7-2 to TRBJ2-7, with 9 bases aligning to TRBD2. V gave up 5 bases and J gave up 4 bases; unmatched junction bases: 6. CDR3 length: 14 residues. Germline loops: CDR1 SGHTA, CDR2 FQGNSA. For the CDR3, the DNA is TGTGCCAGCAGCCCCAGCGGGGGGCGATACGAGCAGTACTTC. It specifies CASSPSGGRYEQYF. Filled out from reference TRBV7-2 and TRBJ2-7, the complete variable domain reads GAGVSQSPSNKVTEKGKDVELRCDPISGHTALYWYRQSLGQGLEFLIYFQGNSAPDKSGLPSDRFSAERTGGSVSTLTIQRTQQEDSAVYLCASSPSGGRYEQYFGPGTRLTVT.

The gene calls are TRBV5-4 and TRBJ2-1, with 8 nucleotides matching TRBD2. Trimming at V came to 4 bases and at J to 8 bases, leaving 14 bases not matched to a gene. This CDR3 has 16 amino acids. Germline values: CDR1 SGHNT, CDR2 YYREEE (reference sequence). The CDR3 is CASSEKNREGLDEQFF. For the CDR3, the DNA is TGTGCCAGCAGCGAAAAAAATCGGGAGGGTCTCGATGAGCAGTTCTTC.

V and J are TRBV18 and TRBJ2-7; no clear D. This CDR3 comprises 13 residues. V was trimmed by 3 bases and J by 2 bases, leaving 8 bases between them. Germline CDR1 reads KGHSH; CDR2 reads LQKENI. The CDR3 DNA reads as TGTGCCAGCTCACCGGAGAGTACCTACGAGCAGTACTTC. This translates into CASSPESTYEQYF.

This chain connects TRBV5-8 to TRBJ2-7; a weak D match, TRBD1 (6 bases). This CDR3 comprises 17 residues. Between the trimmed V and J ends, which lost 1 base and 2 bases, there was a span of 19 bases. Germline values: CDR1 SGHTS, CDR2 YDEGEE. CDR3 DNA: TGTGCCAGCAGCTTGCGCCTGTGGCCAGGGGAGACCTACGAGCAGTACTTC. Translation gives CASSLRLWPGETYEQYF.

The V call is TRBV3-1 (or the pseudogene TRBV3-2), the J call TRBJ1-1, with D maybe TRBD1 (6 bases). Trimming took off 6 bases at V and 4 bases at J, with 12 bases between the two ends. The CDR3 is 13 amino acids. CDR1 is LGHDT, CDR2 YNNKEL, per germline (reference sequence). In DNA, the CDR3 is TGTGCCAGCAGGCTACAGGGAATCACTGAAGCTTTCTTT. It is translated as CASRLQGITEAFF.

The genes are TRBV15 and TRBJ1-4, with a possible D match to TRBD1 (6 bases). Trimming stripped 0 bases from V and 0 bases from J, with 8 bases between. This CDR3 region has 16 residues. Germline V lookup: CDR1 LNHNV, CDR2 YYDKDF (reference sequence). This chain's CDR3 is CATSRDRTATNEKLFF. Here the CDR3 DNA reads TGTGCCACCAGCAGAGACCGGACAGCAACTAATGAAAAACTGTTTTTT. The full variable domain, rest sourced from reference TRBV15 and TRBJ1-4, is DAMVIQNPRYQVTQFGKPVTLSCSQTLNHNVMYWYQQKSSQAPKLLFHYYDKDFNNEADTPDNFQSRRPNTSFCFLDIRSPGLGDTAMYLCATSRDRTATNEKLFFGSGTQLSVL.

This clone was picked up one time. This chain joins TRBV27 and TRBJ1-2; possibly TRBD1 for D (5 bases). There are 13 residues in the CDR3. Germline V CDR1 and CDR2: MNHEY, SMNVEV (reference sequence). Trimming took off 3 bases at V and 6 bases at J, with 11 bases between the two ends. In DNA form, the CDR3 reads TGTGCCAGCAGTTTTCAGGGTGGCCATGGCTACACCTTC. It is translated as CASSFQGGHGYTF.

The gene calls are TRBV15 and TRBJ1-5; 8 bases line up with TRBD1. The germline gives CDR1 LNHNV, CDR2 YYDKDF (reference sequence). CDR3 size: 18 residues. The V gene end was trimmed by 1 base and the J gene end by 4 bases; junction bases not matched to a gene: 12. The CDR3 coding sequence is TGTGCCACCAGCAGAGGGGCTGGACAGGGCCTCCATAATCAGCCCCAGCATTTT. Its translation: CATSRGAGQGLHNQPQHF. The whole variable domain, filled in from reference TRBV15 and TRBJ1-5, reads DAMVIQNPRYQVTQFGKPVTLSCSQTLNHNVMYWYQQKSSQAPKLLFHYYDKDFNNEADTPDNFQSRRPNTSFCFLDIRSPGLGDTAMYLCATSRGAGQGLHNQPQHFGDGTRLSIL.

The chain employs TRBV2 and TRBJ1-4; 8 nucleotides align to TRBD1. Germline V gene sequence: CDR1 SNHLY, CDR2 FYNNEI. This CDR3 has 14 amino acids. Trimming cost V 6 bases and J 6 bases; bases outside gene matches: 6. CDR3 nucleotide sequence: TGTGCCAGCAGCTCGGACAGGGCGCATGAAAAACTGTTTTTT. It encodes CASSSDRAHEKLFF.

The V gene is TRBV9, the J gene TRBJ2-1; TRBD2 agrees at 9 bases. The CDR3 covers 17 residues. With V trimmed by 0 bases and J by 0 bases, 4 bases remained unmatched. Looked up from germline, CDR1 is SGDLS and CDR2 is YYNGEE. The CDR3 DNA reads TGTGCCAGCAGCGTAGCGGCTAGCGGGGCCTCCTACAATGAGCAGTTCTTC. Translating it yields CASSVAASGASYNEQFF. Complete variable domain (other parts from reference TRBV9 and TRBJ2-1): DSGVTQTPKHLITATGQRVTLRCSPRSGDLSVYWYQQSLDQGLQFLIQYYNGEERAKGNILERFSAQQFPDLHSELNLSSLELGDSALYFCASSVAASGASYNEQFFGPGTRLTVL.

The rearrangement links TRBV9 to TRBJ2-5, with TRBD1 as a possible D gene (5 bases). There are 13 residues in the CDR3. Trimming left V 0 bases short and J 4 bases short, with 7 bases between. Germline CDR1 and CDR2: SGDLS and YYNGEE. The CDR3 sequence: CASSVEGPETQYF. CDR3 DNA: TGTGCCAGCAGCGTAGAGGGGCCAGAGACCCAGTACTTC.

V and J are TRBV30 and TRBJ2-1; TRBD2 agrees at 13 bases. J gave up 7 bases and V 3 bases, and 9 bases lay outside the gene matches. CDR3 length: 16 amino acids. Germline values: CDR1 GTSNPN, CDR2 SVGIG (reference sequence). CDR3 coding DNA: TGTGCCTGGAGAGCGACTAGCGGGAGGTCCTGGAATGAGCAGTTCTTC. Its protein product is CAWRATSGRSWNEQFF.

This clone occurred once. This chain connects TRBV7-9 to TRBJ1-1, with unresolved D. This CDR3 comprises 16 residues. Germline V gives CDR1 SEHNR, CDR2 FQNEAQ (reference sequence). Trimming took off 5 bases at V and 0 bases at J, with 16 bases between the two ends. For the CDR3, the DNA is TGTGCCAGCAGCCTAGGATTCGCGGGTCTGAACACTGAAGCTTTCTTT. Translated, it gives CASSLGFAGLNTEAFF.

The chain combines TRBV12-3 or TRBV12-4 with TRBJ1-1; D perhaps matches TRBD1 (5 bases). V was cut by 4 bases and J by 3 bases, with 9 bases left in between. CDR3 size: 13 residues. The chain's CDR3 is CASSSGWDTEAFF. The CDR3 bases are TGTGCCAGCAGTTCAGGGTGGGACACTGAAGCTTTCTTT.

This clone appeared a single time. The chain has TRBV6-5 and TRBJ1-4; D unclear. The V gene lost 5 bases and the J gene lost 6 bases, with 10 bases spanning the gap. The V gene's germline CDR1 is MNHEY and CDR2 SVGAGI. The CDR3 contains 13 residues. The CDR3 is CASSPHTYEKLFF. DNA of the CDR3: TGTGCCAGCAGTCCCCACACCTATGAAAAACTGTTTTTT.

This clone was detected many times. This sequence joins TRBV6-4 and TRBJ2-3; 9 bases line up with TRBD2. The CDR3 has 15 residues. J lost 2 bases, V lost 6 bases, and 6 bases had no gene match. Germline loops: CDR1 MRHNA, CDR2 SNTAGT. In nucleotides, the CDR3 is TGTGCCAGCAGCACCGGGACTAGCCCCACAGATACGCAGTATTTT. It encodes CASSTGTSPTDTQYF.

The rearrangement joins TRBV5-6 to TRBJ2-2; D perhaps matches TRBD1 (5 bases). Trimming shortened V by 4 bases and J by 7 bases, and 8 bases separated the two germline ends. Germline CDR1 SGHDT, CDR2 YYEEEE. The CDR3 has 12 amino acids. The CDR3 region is CASSRTIGELFF. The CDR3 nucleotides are TGTGCCAGCAGCCGGACAATCGGGGAGCTGTTTTTT.

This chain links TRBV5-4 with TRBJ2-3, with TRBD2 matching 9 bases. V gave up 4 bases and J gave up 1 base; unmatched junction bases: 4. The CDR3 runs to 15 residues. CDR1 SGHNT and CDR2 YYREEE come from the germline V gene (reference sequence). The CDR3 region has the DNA TGTGCCAGCAGCCGTAGCGGGGGAGGCACAGATACGCAGTATTTT. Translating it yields CASSRSGGGTDTQYF.

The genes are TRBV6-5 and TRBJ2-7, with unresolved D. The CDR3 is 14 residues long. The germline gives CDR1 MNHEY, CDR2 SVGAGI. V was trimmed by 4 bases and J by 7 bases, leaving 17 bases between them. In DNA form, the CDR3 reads TGTGCCAGCAGTTCATCCCTCCGCTCGCGGGAGCAGTACTTC. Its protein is CASSSSLRSREQYF.

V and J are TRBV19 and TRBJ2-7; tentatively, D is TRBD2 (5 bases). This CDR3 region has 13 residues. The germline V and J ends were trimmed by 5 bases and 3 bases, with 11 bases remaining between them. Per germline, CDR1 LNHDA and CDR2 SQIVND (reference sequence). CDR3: CASSPRTFYEQYF. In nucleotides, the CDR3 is TGTGCCAGTAGTCCCCGGACTTTCTACGAGCAGTACTTC.

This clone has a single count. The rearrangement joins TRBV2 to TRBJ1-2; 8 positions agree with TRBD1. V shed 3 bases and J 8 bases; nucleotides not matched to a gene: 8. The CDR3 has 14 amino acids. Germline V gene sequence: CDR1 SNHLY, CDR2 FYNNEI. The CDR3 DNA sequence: TGTGCCAGCAGTGAGTGGAGCAGGGGGCAAGGCTACACCTTC. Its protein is CASSEWSRGQGYTF.

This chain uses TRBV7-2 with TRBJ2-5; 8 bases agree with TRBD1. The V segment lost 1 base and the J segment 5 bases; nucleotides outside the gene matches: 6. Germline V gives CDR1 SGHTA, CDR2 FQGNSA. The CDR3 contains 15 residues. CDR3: CASSLGRGLVETQYF. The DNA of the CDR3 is TGTGCCAGCAGCTTAGGCAGGGGGCTGGTGGAGACCCAGTACTTC. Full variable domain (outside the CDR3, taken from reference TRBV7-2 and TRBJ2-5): GAGVSQSPSNKVTEKGKDVELRCDPISGHTALYWYRQSLGQGLEFLIYFQGNSAPDKSGLPSDRFSAERTGGSVSTLTIQRTQQEDSAVYLCASSLGRGLVETQYFGPGTRLLVL.